This T cell receptor (beta chain) was sequenced during a study of CD8 T cell repertoires and HIV-1 epitope variants. The overall study: Cultures ran around ten days, with IL-2, IL-7 and IL-15 added on days 3 and 7. Separate from the cultures, 1M uncultured T cells served as baseline. Study-level results: The assay identified only TCR beta chains of antigen-proliferating T cells.

CDR3 length: 14 residues. Trimming left V 5 bases short and J 0 bases short, with 11 bases between. Germline CDR1 MNHEY, CDR2 SMNVEV (reference sequence). The protocol was immunoSEQ multiplex PCR, while the TCRdb copy is restricted to in-frame clones and leaves out a portion. The top ten hold around 40% of the sample, which has 2,000 to 3,000 clones, about 71% seen once. In this sample, this clone turned up a few times. Its antigen is undetermined. This TCR was sampled from a male donor with HIV. Sequenced: cultured CD8+ T cells derived from PBMCs. The rearrangement links TRBV27 to TRBJ2-7, with unresolved D. This CDR3 reads CASSEIASSYEQYF. In DNA, the CDR3 is TGTGCCAGCAGTGAGATTGCAAGCTCCTACGAGCAGTACTTC.